Sequencing of this T cell receptor beta chain was carried out in a study of CD8+ T cells in alopecia areata. Study summary: Twice a day, 5 to 10 mg of oral tofacitinib was administered to treated patients.

This sample's treatment: oral pan-JAK inhibitor, 5-10 mg twice daily. Alopecia areata patients provided lesional scalp punch biopsies and peripheral blood. Following RNA extraction, reverse transcription yielded cDNA that acted as the sequencing template. Assay used: immunoSEQ multiplex PCR; TCRdb lists only in-frame clones, some missing. The sample yields over 95,000 clones, less than 60% seen once. Comments on this clone: Antigen: not known.

CDR3 length equals 16 residues. Germline lookup yields CDR1 MNHEY and CDR2 SMNVEV (reference sequence). Losses at the gene ends were 6 bases for V and 0 bases for J; bases not matched to a gene: 9. Findings and caveats of the study: In blood and scalp, many expanded lesional clones persisted during tofacitinib. Association of baseline CD8+ expansion with response is uncertain owing to one nonresponder.

This material consisted of CD4+ T cells sorted from blood, taken at week 24, from a patient treated with tofacitinib. The origin of this receptor is a human donor with alopecia areata. This chain links TRBV27 with TRBJ2-7; 9 positions match TRBD2. CDR3 coding DNA: TGTGCCAGCAGGACGGTCCAGCGGGGGGACTCCTACGAGCAGTACTTC. It encodes CASRTVQRGDSYEQYF.